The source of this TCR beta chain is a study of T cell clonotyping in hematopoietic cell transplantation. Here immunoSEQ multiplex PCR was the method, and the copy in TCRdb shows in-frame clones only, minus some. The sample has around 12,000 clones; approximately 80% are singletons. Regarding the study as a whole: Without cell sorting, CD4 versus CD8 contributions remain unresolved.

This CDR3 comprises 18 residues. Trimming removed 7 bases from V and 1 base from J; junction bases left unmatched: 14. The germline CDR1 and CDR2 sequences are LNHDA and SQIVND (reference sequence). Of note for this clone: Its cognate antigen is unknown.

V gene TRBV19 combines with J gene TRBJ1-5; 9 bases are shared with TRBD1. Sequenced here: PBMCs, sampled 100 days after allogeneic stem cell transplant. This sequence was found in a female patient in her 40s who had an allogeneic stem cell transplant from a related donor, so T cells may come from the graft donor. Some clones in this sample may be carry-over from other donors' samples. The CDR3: CASTQSRAGQGSNQPQHF. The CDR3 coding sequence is TGTGCCAGTACCCAATCCCGAGCGGGACAGGGCAGCAATCAGCCCCAGCATTTT.